The 18 T cell receptor beta chains in this list originate from one sample, sequenced in a study of T cell responses to AZD1222 COVID-19 vaccine. Libraries were prepared by immunoSEQ multiplex PCR; TCRdb keeps only in-frame clonotypes and omits some of them. This table has around 160,000 clones, around 90% appearing once. The material was peripheral blood, obtained on day 0 of AZD1222 vaccination. Receptor source: an adult in good health.

The V gene is TRBV7-9, the J gene TRBJ2-7; perhaps TRBD1 as D (5 bases). The CDR3 is made up of 14 amino acids. Between the trimmed V and J ends, which lost 1 base and 5 bases, there was a span of 12 bases. Germline lookup yields CDR1 SEHNR and CDR2 FQNEAQ (reference sequence). The CDR3 sequence is CASSLEAGQDEQYF. As DNA, the CDR3 is TGTGCCAGCAGCTTAGAAGCAGGGCAGGACGAGCAGTACTTC.

The chain links TRBV9 to TRBJ1-1; 8 nucleotides match TRBD1. Germline assignment: CDR1 SGDLS and CDR2 YYNGEE. The CDR3 runs to 14 residues. J gave up 8 bases and V 0 bases, and 6 bases lay outside the gene matches. The CDR3 region is CASSVGRGQGEAFF. In nucleotides, the CDR3 is TGTGCCAGCAGCGTAGGCAGGGGGCAAGGAGAAGCTTTCTTT.

V gene TRBV23-1 combines with J gene TRBJ2-7, with 8 bases aligning to TRBD1. TRBV23-1 is flagged as an ORF with uncertain function. J was trimmed by 3 bases and V by 8 bases; bases with no gene match: 15. The CDR3 has 16 amino acids. The CDR3 DNA is TGCGCCAGCTCTACCCAGGGGGACAGGTCCAACTACGAGCAGTACTTC. Its translation: CASSTQGDRSNYEQYF.

The chain recombines TRBV29-1 with TRBJ1-2; weak D call: TRBD1 (5 bases). CDR1 SQVTM and CDR2 ANQGSEA come from the germline V gene. The germline V and J ends were trimmed by 7 bases and 5 bases, with 17 bases remaining between them. The CDR3 has 13 amino acids. CDR3 residues: CSGRDPAGYGYTF. CDR3 sequence (DNA): TGCAGCGGGCGGGACCCAGCTGGGTATGGCTACACCTTC.

This clone was picked up a small number of times. The V call is TRBV28, the J call TRBJ1-4; 9 bases are a match to TRBD1. Germline V gives CDR1 MDHEN, CDR2 SYDVKM. Germline trimming cut 7 bases from V and 7 bases from J; bases unmatched to any gene: 4. This CDR3 contains 13 residues. The chain's CDR3 is CASKQGAVEKLFF. In DNA form, the CDR3 reads TGTGCCAGCAAACAGGGGGCCGTTGAAAAACTGTTTTTT.

V gene TRBV19 combines with J gene TRBJ2-3; D is perhaps TRBD1 (7 bases). Germline CDR1 reads LNHDA; CDR2 reads SQIVND (reference sequence). V shed 6 bases and J shed 5 bases, with 12 bases lying between them. The CDR3 extends over 13 amino acids. Written as DNA, the CDR3 is TGTGCCAGTAGGGAGGGGGCGAGAGATACGCAGTATTTT. Residues: CASREGARDTQYF.

This chain uses TRBV28 with TRBJ1-5; TRBD1 agrees at 9 bases. The CDR3 is made up of 14 amino acids. Trimming took 4 bases from V and 4 from J; bases not matched to a gene: 2. Per germline, CDR1 MDHEN and CDR2 SYDVKM. The CDR3 is CASSSGQGNQPQHF. The CDR3 coding sequence is TGTGCCAGCAGTTCCGGACAGGGGAATCAGCCCCAGCATTTT. The full variable domain, its missing parts supplied by reference TRBV28 and TRBJ1-5, is DVKVTQSSRYLVKRTGEKVFLECVQDMDHENMFWYRQDPGLGLRLIYFSYDVKMKEKGDIPEGYSVSREKKERFSLILESASTNQTSMYLCASSSGQGNQPQHFGDGTRLSIL.

The V and J genes are TRBV13 and TRBJ2-7; D is undetermined. V gave up 5 bases and J gave up 7 bases, with 18 bases separating them. CDR1 PRHDT and CDR2 FYEKMQ come from the germline V gene (reference sequence). CDR3 length equals 14 residues. CDR3 nucleotides: TGTGCCAGCAGCCAAGGGCTTTTGGTGTATGAGCAGTACTTC. It encodes CASSQGLLVYEQYF. Together with reference TRBV13 and TRBJ2-7, the CDR3 gives the full variable domain: AAGVIQSPRHLIKEKRETATLKCYPIPRHDTVYWYQQGPGQDPQFLISFYEKMQSDKGSIPDRFSAQQFSDYHSELNMSSLELGDSALYFCASSQGLLVYEQYFGPGTRLTVT.

This rearrangement joins TRBV7-2 to TRBJ2-7; 9 nucleotides line up with TRBD2. Germline V gives CDR1 SGHTA, CDR2 FQGNSA. This CDR3 spans 15 amino acids. V was pared by 3 bases and J by 1 base, with 4 bases of the junction left unmatched. The CDR3 here is CASSFLSGGSYEQYF. The CDR3 DNA follows: TGTGCCAGCAGCTTTCTTAGCGGGGGATCCTACGAGCAGTACTTC.

This chain connects TRBV11-3 to TRBJ1-4; D perhaps matches TRBD1 (6 bases). The V end was cut by 5 bases, the J end by 8 bases, with 12 bases between. The CDR3 contains 13 residues. Germline V CDR1 and CDR2: SGHNT, YENEEA. Here the CDR3 reads CASSGDIPEKLFF. CDR3 in DNA: TGTGCCAGCAGCGGGGACATTCCCGAAAAACTGTTTTTT.

This clone has just a few counts. The V call is TRBV5-1, the J call TRBJ1-2; D gene uncertain. The CDR3 is 13 residues long. Germline V gene lookup returns CDR1 SGHRS and CDR2 YFSETQ. The germline V and J ends were trimmed by 2 bases and 1 base, with 6 bases remaining between them. CDR3 bases: TGCGCCAGCAGCTTTGGCATTAACTATGGCTACACCTTC. Residues: CASSFGINYGYTF.

The chain is built from TRBV6-6 and TRBJ1-3; D uncertain. The V end lost 0 bases, the J end lost 4 bases, and 10 bases lay between the germline ends. CDR1 and CDR2 from the germline V gene are MNHNY and SVGAGI (reference sequence). The CDR3 contains 15 residues. Here the CDR3 reads CASSYSAGGGNTIYF. The DNA of the CDR3 is TGTGCCAGCAGTTACTCGGCGGGAGGCGGAAACACCATATATTTT.

The V call is TRBV5-1, the J call TRBJ2-7; 7 bases align to TRBD1. The CDR3 has 16 residues. The junction had 13 bases not matched to a gene; V was cut back by 5 bases and J by 2 bases. Germline V lookup: CDR1 SGHRS, CDR2 YFSETQ. The CDR3 coding sequence is TGCGCCAGCAGGCCCTTGGGACAGACACTTACCTACGAGCAGTACTTC. It encodes CASRPLGQTLTYEQYF.

This chain joins TRBV28 and TRBJ2-1, with 10 bases matching TRBD2. The CDR3 totals 15 residues. The germline V gene encodes CDR1 MDHEN and CDR2 SYDVKM. V dropped 5 bases and J dropped 3; count of bases not matched to a gene: 4. CDR3: CASSRAGGHYNEQFF. The CDR3 DNA sequence: TGTGCCAGCAGTCGAGCGGGAGGGCACTACAATGAGCAGTTCTTC.

Details on this clone: The junction and the germline gene differ at one end; a read error may be behind it. The V call is TRBV6-5, the J call TRBJ1-2; no firm D call. This CDR3 is 16 amino acids long. CDR1 and CDR2 from the germline V gene are MNHEY and SVGAGI. In DNA, the CDR3 is TGTGCCAGCAGTTATCGATTCGGAGATTTTAACTGTGGCTACACCTTC. Its protein is CASSYRFGDFNCGYTF.

V and J are TRBV7-3 and TRBJ2-1, with 10 bases that match TRBD2. The length of the CDR3 is 20 residues. The V gene end was trimmed by 5 bases and the J gene end by 4 bases; junction bases not matched to a gene: 20. Germline CDR1 and CDR2: SGHTA and FQGTGA. The CDR3 DNA reads TGTGCCAGCAGCACACTCTCGCGCAGCCGAGCGGGAGGGCCTTACAATGAGCAGTTCTTC. It is translated as CASSTLSRSRAGGPYNEQFF.

This clone was detected once. The V call is TRBV4-2, the J call TRBJ2-3; D is perhaps TRBD1 or TRBD2 (5 bases each). Trimming removed 1 base at V and 2 bases at J, with 10 bases between. CDR3 size: 15 residues. Germline CDR1 reads LGHNA; CDR2 reads YNFKEQ. CDR3 sequence reads: CASSQGPGPTDTQYF. CDR3 sequence (DNA): TGTGCCAGCAGCCAAGGGCCGGGGCCCACAGATACGCAGTATTTT.

This rearrangement joins TRBV4-3 to TRBJ1-3, with D hard to call. The CDR3 sequence is 15 residues long. Germline lookup yields CDR1 LGHNA and CDR2 YSLEER. The germline V and J ends were trimmed by 0 bases and 2 bases, with 8 bases remaining between them. CDR3 protein: CASSQDGGTGNTIYF. The CDR3 DNA is TGCGCCAGCAGCCAAGATGGCGGGACTGGAAACACCATATATTTT.